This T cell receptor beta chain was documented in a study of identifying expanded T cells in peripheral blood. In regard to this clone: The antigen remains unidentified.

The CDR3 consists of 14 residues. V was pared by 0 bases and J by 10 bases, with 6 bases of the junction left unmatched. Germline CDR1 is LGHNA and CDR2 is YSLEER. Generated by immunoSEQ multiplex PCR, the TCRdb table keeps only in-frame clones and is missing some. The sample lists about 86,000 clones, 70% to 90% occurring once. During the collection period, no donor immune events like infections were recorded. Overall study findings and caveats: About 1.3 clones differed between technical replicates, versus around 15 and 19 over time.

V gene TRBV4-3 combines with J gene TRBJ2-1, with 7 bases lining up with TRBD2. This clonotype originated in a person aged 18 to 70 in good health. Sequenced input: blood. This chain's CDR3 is CASSQDAGRGEQFF. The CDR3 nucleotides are TGCGCCAGCAGCCAAGATGCGGGGAGGGGAGAGCAGTTCTTC.